This T cell receptor (beta chain) was obtained from a study of chemoradiotherapy in HPV16-positive cancers. The CDR3 consists of 13 residues. The V segment lost 3 bases and the J segment 2 bases; nucleotides outside the gene matches: 1. Germline values: CDR1 SEHNR, CDR2 FQNEAQ (reference sequence). On this clone: Its antigen is not known.

Assay: immunoSEQ multiplex PCR; the TCRdb copy retains only in-frame clones and omits some. The sample yields around 29,000 clones, 93% seen once. Whole-study findings and limits: The functional HPV-specific definition rests on just a couple of HPV16-positive patients. For HPV16-positive patients, expanding HPV-responsive T cells associated with longer recurrence-free survival.

Here the sequenced sample was blood, taken from a patient who underwent chemoradiotherapy. The chain combines TRBV7-9 with TRBJ2-7, with TRBD2 matching 7 bases. The clonotype originates from a human donor with HPV-associated anogenital cancer. CDR3 DNA: TGTGCCAGCAGCTTTGGGGGGGCCTACGAGCAGTACTTC. Amino acid sequence: CASSFGGAYEQYF.